What follows are 8 T cell receptor beta chains derived from one specimen sequenced in a study of T cell responses to AZD1222 COVID-19 vaccine listed by TCRdb under 2021. The library was obtained by the immunoSEQ multiplex PCR assay. The table comes from immuneACCESS by way of TCRdb, which keeps in-frame sequences with V and J called. Part of the clones is missing from these tables; in studies checked, under half for an unresolved V gene and the rest for unknown reasons. This sample holds roughly 130,000 clones; approximately 88% were observed only once. About 17% of the sample is held by the ten biggest clonotypes. In the paper's terms, the time point label means: baseline before first vaccination. The treatment or condition label here, explained by the study, means: meningococcal conjugate vaccine given as trial control. Sequences were derived from peripheral blood, sampled on day 0 of MenACWY control vaccination. These receptors were taken from an adult in good health.

The gene calls are TRBV6-1 and TRBJ1-5, with D tentatively TRBD1 (6 bases). CDR3 size: 17 residues. CDR1 MNHNS and CDR2 SASEGT come from the germline V gene. V was clipped by 4 bases and J by 8 bases, with 24 bases between them. Here the CDR3 DNA reads TGTGCCAGCAGTGGCCAGACAGGCTTCGACACAACGAAGCCCCAGCATTTT. This encodes CASSGQTGFDTTKPQHF.

The V gene is TRBV4-1, the J gene TRBJ2-7; 9 nucleotides line up with TRBD2. Germline assignment: CDR1 MGHRA and CDR2 YSYEKL. V was clipped by 0 bases and J by 3 bases; unmatched bases: 6. The CDR3 contains 16 residues. The CDR3 spells CASSQERIAGVYEQYF. CDR3 DNA sequence: TGCGCCAGCAGCCAAGAGCGAATAGCGGGAGTCTACGAGCAGTACTTC.

The chain recombines TRBV6-5 with TRBJ1-5; TRBD1 aligns across 8 bases. The germline V gene has CDR1 MNHEY and CDR2 SVGAGI. V dropped 6 bases and J dropped 1; count of bases not matched to a gene: 2. The CDR3 has 14 amino acids. Written as DNA, the CDR3 is TGTGCCAGCAGGACAGGGGCGAGCAATCAGCCCCAGCATTTT. This encodes CASRTGASNQPQHF.

This chain connects TRBV11-2 to TRBJ2-1, with D tentatively TRBD1 (5 bases). Germline values: CDR1 SGHAT, CDR2 FQNNGV. The CDR3 length is 17 residues. V lost 0 bases to trimming and J lost 6 bases, with 18 bases between them. The chain's CDR3 is CASSLDQRGYRGNEQFF. The CDR3 bases are TGTGCCAGCAGCTTAGACCAAAGGGGTTATAGGGGCAATGAGCAGTTCTTC.

This chain links TRBV19 with TRBJ2-7, with D tentatively TRBD2 (6 bases). The CDR3 has 14 residues. Trimming stripped 7 bases from V and 9 bases from J, with 22 bases between. The germline CDR1 and CDR2 sequences are LNHDA and SQIVND (reference sequence). For the CDR3, the DNA is TGTGCCAGTACCCCCCGGGGGAAGGCTATTGGGCAGTACTTC. This encodes CASTPRGKAIGQYF. The whole variable domain, filled in from reference TRBV19 and TRBJ2-7, reads DGGITQSPKYLFRKEGQNVTLSCEQNLNHDAMYWYRQDPGQGLRLIYYSQIVNDFQKGDIAEGYSVSREKKESFPLTVTSAQKNPTAFYLCASTPRGKAIGQYFGPGTRLTVT.

The CDR3: CASSQTANTEAFF. The CDR3 DNA reads TGTGCCAGCAGCCAAACAGCGAACACTGAAGCTTTCTTT. This chain joins TRBV6-5 and TRBJ1-1, with unresolved D. Trimming stripped 6 bases from V and 1 base from J, with 9 bases between. CDR3 length: 13 residues. Germline V lookup: CDR1 MNHEY, CDR2 SVGAGI.

The rearrangement links TRBV27 to TRBJ2-7, with D unclear. V lost 0 bases to trimming and J lost 2 bases, with 11 bases between them. Per the germline V gene, CDR1 is MNHEY and CDR2 is SMNVEV (reference sequence). The CDR3 length is 15 residues. The CDR3 DNA sequence: TGTGCCAGCAGTTTATCGACCGCGCCAGCCTACGAGCAGTACTTC. This codes for CASSLSTAPAYEQYF.

The V and J genes are TRBV7-8 and TRBJ1-2, with TRBD1 as a possible D gene (5 bases). The V gene's germline CDR1 is SGHVS and CDR2 FQNEAQ. This CDR3 comprises 13 residues. Trimming stripped 3 bases from V and 7 bases from J, with 12 bases between. CDR3: CASSFRTGSGYTF. In DNA, the CDR3 is TGTGCCAGCAGCTTTCGCACAGGATCTGGCTACACCTTC.